Given below is one T cell receptor (beta chain) in context. The antigen is unknown. The source of the sample is a study of response to subunit inactivated influenza vaccine. Study-wide points: The authors suggested that every seasonal influenza vaccination recruits few new T cells.

TCRdb re-analysed the RT-PCR reads in MiXCR, keeping a single row per CDR3 protein. This table holds fewer than 750,000 distinct CDR3 sequences, approximately 15% found once. There are 16 residues in the CDR3. V gave up 3 bases and J gave up 3 bases, with 14 bases separating them. From germline, CDR1 is LGHNA and CDR2 YNFKEQ. Sequenced here: PBMCs from blood, sampled less than 13 days after vaccination. This chain links TRBV4-2 with TRBJ1-4; tentative D call: TRBD1 (6 bases). The sequence derives from a middle-aged man who received an inactivated influenza vaccine. The CDR3 DNA reads as TGTGCCAGCAGCCATAGGCAGGGGCGGGCTAATGAAAAACTGTTTTTT. Its protein product is CASSHRQGRANEKLFF.